This T cell receptor beta chain was profiled in a study of neurological immune-mediated disorders. General observations from the study: One related-CDR3 cluster, which may be a signature, held the repertoires of 18 of 34 multiple sclerosis patients after phylogenetic grouping.

This clonotype has at least ten counts. As yet, its antigen is unknown. By 5'RACE with 10-nucleotide random UMIs, the cDNA was made. One entry per CDR3 protein results from TCRdb running MiXCR on the 5' RACE reads. Of over 50,000 distinct CDR3 sequences listed, 3% to 4% are singletons. V lost 6 bases, J lost 3 bases, and 5 bases stayed unmatched. This CDR3 spans 15 amino acids. The unsorted libraries originated from 2 million PBMCs kept at -80 C. The TCR originated in a middle-aged man with multiple sclerosis. V gene TRBV12-3 or TRBV12-4 combines with J gene TRBJ2-3; TRBD1 matches 11 bases. The sequenced sample was PBMCs. The DNA for the CDR3 is TGTGCCAGCAGAGGACAGGGGGCGAGGACAGATACGCAGTATTTT. Protein sequence: CASRGQGARTDTQYF.